This T cell receptor beta chain was obtained from a study of cytomegalovirus exposure and HLA in healthy donors. Findings of the study overall: For most subjects, TCR beta sequences were reported to predict HLA-A and HLA-B alleles with accuracy. Under in vitro conditions, three CMV-associated chains were confirmed as specific for CMV antigens. TCR beta V- and J-gene trimming, according to a later analysis, was linked to a missense DCLRE1C variant. TCR beta V segments were, for the most part, productive about 87% or about 30% of the time in an earlier analysis.

Comment on this clone: What it recognizes is unknown.

Germline V gene lookup returns CDR1 SNHLY and CDR2 FYNNEI. After removal of 8 bases from V and 1 base from J, the junction contained 15 bases not matched to a gene. The CDR3 is made up of 18 amino acids. PCR involved 60 Vbeta and 13 Jbeta primers. Libraries were prepared by immunoSEQ multiplex PCR; TCRdb keeps only in-frame clonotypes and omits some of them. The sample contains about 200,000 clones, about 70% of which appear only once. The chain combines TRBV2 with TRBJ2-3; TRBD1 matches 10 bases. The TCR originated in a woman in her twenties or thirties in good health and CMV-seronegative. Sequencing input: PBMCs. The CDR3 DNA reads as TGTGCCAGCGAAGGGCCGGGACAGGGGTTTTCGGGCACAGATACGCAGTATTTT. Amino acid sequence: CASEGPGQGFSGTDTQYF. The full variable domain, its missing parts supplied by reference TRBV2 and TRBJ2-3, is EPEVTQTPSHQVTQMGQEVILRCVPISNHLYFYWYRQILGQKVEFLVSFYNNEISEKSEIFDDQFSVERPDGSNFTLKIRSTKLEDSAMYFCASEGPGQGFSGTDTQYFGPGTRLTVL.